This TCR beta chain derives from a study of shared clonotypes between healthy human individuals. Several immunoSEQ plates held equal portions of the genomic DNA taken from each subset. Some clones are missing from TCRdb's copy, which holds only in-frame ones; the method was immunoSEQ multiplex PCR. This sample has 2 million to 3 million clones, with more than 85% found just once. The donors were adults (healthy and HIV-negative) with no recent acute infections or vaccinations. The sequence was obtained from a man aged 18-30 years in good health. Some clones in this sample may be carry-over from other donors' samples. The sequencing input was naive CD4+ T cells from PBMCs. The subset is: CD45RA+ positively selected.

CDR3 amino acids: CASSVDASEETQYF. The CDR3, as DNA: TGTGCCAGCAGCGTAGACGCTAGCGAAGAGACCCAGTACTTC. V and J are TRBV9 and TRBJ2-5, with D possibly TRBD2 on 6 matching bases. The CDR3 length is 14 residues. The V and J ends lost 0 bases and 3 bases respectively, with 9 bases between them. The V gene's germline CDR1 is SGDLS and CDR2 YYNGEE.